Below, 30 T cell receptor beta chains from the same sample are listed, as sequenced in a study of cytomegalovirus exposure and HLA in healthy donors (dated by TCRdb to the late 2010s). The library came from the immunoSEQ multiplex PCR assay. For the multiplex PCR, a mixture combining 60 forward primers for TCR Vbeta segments and 13 reverse primers for TCR Jbeta segments was used. This is the immuneACCESS table as TCRdb keeps it, with only in-frame sequences that have V and J called. A part of the clones is gone; compared with another copy, unresolved V genes explain less than half, and the rest is unexplained. This sample is represented by over 150,000 clones; roughly nine tenths of them were singletons. The ten largest account for 0.7% to 1% of the sample. Specimen: PBMCs. The receptors were sampled from a woman in her twenties or thirties in good health and CMV-seronegative.

The chain carries TRBV14 and TRBJ1-5; D perhaps matches TRBD1 (6 bases). The CDR3 loop spans 13 amino acids. Germline CDR1 reads SGHDN; CDR2 reads FVKESK. With 6 bases removed from V and 7 bases from J, the gap between germline ends came to 13 bases. The CDR3 loop reads CASRRGNGQPQHF. The CDR3 DNA reads TGTGCCAGCAGAAGGGGGAATGGGCAGCCCCAGCATTTT.

The V gene is TRBV30, the J gene TRBJ2-2; no definite D call. Germline V lookup: CDR1 GTSNPN, CDR2 SVGIG (reference sequence). V was cut by 4 bases and J by 3 bases, with 6 bases left in between. The CDR3 has 12 amino acids. The chain's CDR3 is CAWKHDTGELFF. The CDR3 DNA follows: TGTGCCTGGAAACACGACACCGGGGAGCTGTTTTTT.

The chain recombines TRBV6-1 with TRBJ1-6; D possibly corresponds to TRBD1 (5 bases). This CDR3 region has 14 residues. CDR1 and CDR2 (germline): MNHNS, SASEGT. Trimming shortened V by 7 bases and J by 10 bases, and 17 bases separated the two germline ends. CDR3 DNA sequence: TGTGCCAGCAAAACAGGCGCGACACGGTCACCCCTCCACTTT. Translated: CASKTGATRSPLHF.

This sequence joins TRBV28 and TRBJ2-7; 7 nucleotides align to TRBD1. Trimming cost V 7 bases and J 7 bases; bases outside gene matches: 16. The CDR3 consists of 15 residues. Germline V gene lookup returns CDR1 MDHEN and CDR2 SYDVKM. In DNA, the CDR3 is TGTGCCAGCATTAGGTTGGGACAGAGCATGGGGGAGCAGTACTTC. Translating it yields CASIRLGQSMGEQYF.

This sequence joins TRBV29-1 and TRBJ2-7, with 7 bases identical to TRBD2. CDR3 size: 16 residues. Trimming removed 0 bases from V and 3 bases from J; junction bases left unmatched: 11. The germline V gene has CDR1 SQVTM and CDR2 ANQGSEA. This CDR3 reads CSVEDWRAGIIYEQYF. The CDR3 DNA is TGCAGCGTTGAAGACTGGCGAGCGGGGATAATCTACGAGCAGTACTTC.

The chain recombines TRBV19 with TRBJ2-1, with 11 bases lining up with TRBD2. Germline V gene data show CDR1 as LNHDA and CDR2 as SQIVND (reference sequence). V shed 2 bases, J shed 9 bases, and the junction held 6 bases outside the gene matches. CDR3 length equals 15 residues. The CDR3 nucleotides are TGTGCCAGTAGTATAAGGCTAGCGGGAGGTGGTGAGCAGTTCTTC. Translating gives CASSIRLAGGGEQFF.

J is TRBJ1-5 and V is TRBV28; D call uncertain. The CDR3 is made up of 19 amino acids. V lost 3 bases to trimming and J lost 4 bases, with 25 bases between them. Germline V gives CDR1 MDHEN, CDR2 SYDVKM. The CDR3 sequence is CASSFVPPYAGRRNQPQHF. DNA for the CDR3: TGTGCCAGCAGTTTTGTACCCCCCTATGCGGGAAGGAGGAATCAGCCCCAGCATTTT.

This clone has a handful of counts. The chain has TRBV5-1 and TRBJ1-2; 8 positions match TRBD1. Germline CDR1 SGHRS, CDR2 YFSETQ. V shed 1 base, J shed 7 bases, and the junction held 9 bases outside the gene matches. This CDR3 is built from 15 residues. Here the CDR3 reads CASSLTPGGDGGYTF. CDR3 coding DNA: TGCGCCAGCAGCTTGACGCCAGGGGGCGACGGTGGCTACACCTTC.

This sequence joins TRBV19 and TRBJ2-7, with D perhaps TRBD2 (7 bases). CDR1 is LNHDA, CDR2 SQIVND, per germline (reference sequence). CDR3 length equals 15 residues. Between the trimmed V and J ends, which lost 8 bases and 3 bases, there was a span of 20 bases. The CDR3 sequence: CASSSKGGALYEQYF. The DNA of the CDR3 is TGTGCCAGTTCTTCAAAGGGGGGGGCCCTCTACGAGCAGTACTTC.

V is TRBV5-5 and J is TRBJ2-3; the match to TRBD1 covers 9 bases. Germline V lookup: CDR1 SGHKS, CDR2 YYEKEE (reference sequence). J was trimmed by 3 bases and V by 7 bases; bases with no gene match: 12. The CDR3 is 16 residues long. CDR3 amino acids: CASGTGTLMLTDTQYF. Written as DNA, the CDR3 is TGTGCCAGCGGGACAGGGACCCTCATGTTGACAGATACGCAGTATTTT.

The chain has TRBV25-1 and TRBJ1-4, with a tentative D call TRBD1 (6 bases). CDR3 length equals 15 residues. Germline-derived CDR1 and CDR2 are MGHDK and SYGVNS. V was shortened by 6 bases and J by 3 bases, with 14 bases between the two germline ends. CDR3 nucleotides: TGTGCCAGCAGGGAAAAACAGGGAGCTAATGAAAAACTGTTTTTT. Translated, it gives CASREKQGANEKLFF.

The chain combines TRBV6-1 with TRBJ2-3; D unclear. Germline CDR1 and CDR2: MNHNS and SASEGT. The CDR3 covers 16 residues. Trimming removed 2 bases at V and 0 bases at J, with 12 bases between. The CDR3 reads CASSERWASSTDTQYF. As DNA, the CDR3 is TGTGCCAGCAGTGAAAGGTGGGCATCTAGCACAGATACGCAGTATTTT.

The chain has TRBV7-2 and TRBJ2-1, with D perhaps matching TRBD1 (6 bases). The V gene's germline CDR1 is SGHTA and CDR2 FQGNSA. The CDR3 length is 15 residues. Trimming shortened V by 5 bases and J by 0 bases, and 11 bases separated the two germline ends. The chain's CDR3 is CASSLLGGSYNEQFF. As DNA, the CDR3 is TGTGCCAGCAGCCTCCTAGGGGGCTCCTACAATGAGCAGTTCTTC.

The chain links TRBV11-2 to TRBJ1-2; a possible D gene is TRBD1 (6 bases). The CDR3 consists of 14 residues. V dropped 2 bases and J dropped 3 bases, with 10 bases sitting between them. Germline assignment: CDR1 SGHAT and CDR2 FQNNGV. CDR3 DNA sequence: TGTGCCAGCAGCTTACAGGCAGGGGACTATGGCTACACCTTC. Translating it yields CASSLQAGDYGYTF.

The chain recombines TRBV7-9 with TRBJ1-1; D unresolved. V shed 3 bases and J shed 1 base, with 3 bases lying between them. The CDR3 spans 12 residues. Germline V gene lookup returns CDR1 SEHNR and CDR2 FQNEAQ (reference sequence). The CDR3 here is CASSFRNTEAFF. The CDR3 DNA reads TGTGCCAGCAGCTTTAGGAACACTGAAGCTTTCTTT.

The chain couples TRBV7-9 to TRBJ2-7, with a tentative D call TRBD1 (5 bases). This CDR3 region has 14 residues. Germline CDR1 SEHNR, CDR2 FQNEAQ (reference sequence). V lost 6 bases and J lost 6, with 18 bases in between. CDR3 sequence: CASRLPLGASEQYF. As DNA, the CDR3 is TGTGCCAGCAGACTTCCCCTAGGGGCGAGCGAGCAGTACTTC.

This sequence joins TRBV6-6 and TRBJ1-4; 10 nucleotides match TRBD1. From germline, CDR1 is MNHNY and CDR2 SVGAGI (reference sequence). V lost 6 bases, J lost 5 bases, and 6 bases stayed unmatched. This CDR3 has 15 amino acids. The CDR3: CASSTTGGENEKLFF. Written as DNA, the CDR3 is TGTGCCAGCAGCACGACAGGGGGCGAGAATGAAAAACTGTTTTTT.

The chain employs TRBV28 and TRBJ1-5, with D uncertain. V was clipped by 3 bases and J by 6 bases, with 3 bases between them. The CDR3 totals 11 residues. From germline, CDR1 is MDHEN and CDR2 SYDVKM. CDR3 in DNA: TGTGCCAGCAGTTTCCTTCAGCCCCAGCATTTT. This gives the protein CASSFLQPQHF.

The chain joins TRBV6-5 to TRBJ1-3; TRBD1 is a possible D gene (5 bases). Germline V lookup: CDR1 MNHEY, CDR2 SVGAGI. V lost 2 bases and J lost 2, with 7 bases in between. The CDR3 spans 14 residues. This CDR3 is CASSYGGAGNTIYF. Written as DNA, the CDR3 is TGTGCCAGCAGTTACGGGGGGGCTGGAAACACCATATATTTT.

The rearrangement links TRBV9 to TRBJ1-5; maybe TRBD1 (5 bases). V dropped 0 bases and J dropped 6 bases, with 7 bases sitting between them. This CDR3 contains 13 residues. Germline assignment: CDR1 SGDLS and CDR2 YYNGEE. The CDR3 region has the DNA TGTGCCAGCAGCGTAGGGGGGGGTCAGCCCCAGCATTTT. Translated, it gives CASSVGGGQPQHF.

The chain employs TRBV30 and TRBJ2-7; D gene uncertain. Trimming removed 1 base from V and 3 bases from J, with 7 bases in between. In germline, CDR1 is GTSNPN, CDR2 SVGIG (reference sequence). The CDR3 contains 12 residues. The CDR3 reads CAWSGQLYEQYF. In nucleotides, the CDR3 is TGTGCCTGGAGTGGACAACTCTACGAGCAGTACTTC.

This chain links TRBV12-5 with TRBJ1-1, with D possibly being TRBD1 (5 bases). CDR3 length equals 12 residues. Trimming stripped 5 bases from V and 4 bases from J, with 8 bases between. Germline loops: CDR1 LGHNT, CDR2 FRNRAP. Here the CDR3 reads CASGRGGTEAFF. The CDR3, as DNA: TGTGCTAGTGGTCGGGGGGGCACTGAAGCTTTCTTT.

The chain links TRBV14 to TRBJ1-2; D is possibly TRBD1 (6 bases). Trimming stripped 1 base from V and 5 bases from J, with 11 bases between. Germline CDR1 SGHDN, CDR2 FVKESK. The CDR3 length is 14 residues. CDR3 region: CASSQGSGVYGYTF. For the CDR3, the DNA is TGTGCCAGCAGCCAAGGGTCAGGGGTTTATGGCTACACCTTC.

This chain connects TRBV15 to TRBJ2-5; 9 bases map to TRBD2. V trimming: 3 bases; J trimming: 2 bases; junction bases outside the gene matches: 7. The CDR3 has 16 residues. CDR1 LNHNV and CDR2 YYDKDF come from the germline V gene (reference sequence). CDR3 DNA: TGTGCCACCAGCAGGGGGGGCCTAGCGGGGCAAGAGACCCAGTACTTC. Translated, it gives CATSRGGLAGQETQYF. The entire variable domain, with the rest obtained from reference TRBV15 and TRBJ2-5, is as follows: DAMVIQNPRYQVTQFGKPVTLSCSQTLNHNVMYWYQQKSSQAPKLLFHYYDKDFNNEADTPDNFQSRRPNTSFCFLDIRSPGLGDTAMYLCATSRGGLAGQETQYFGPGTRLLVL.

The chain combines TRBV30 with TRBJ2-5, with 14 bases fitting TRBD2. Germline CDR1 and CDR2: GTSNPN and SVGIG (reference sequence). There are 13 residues in the CDR3. V dropped 3 bases and J dropped 14; count of bases not matched to a gene: 8. This chain's CDR3 is CAWRLAGLAGDYF. The DNA for the CDR3 is TGTGCCTGGAGGTTGGCGGGACTAGCGGGAGATTACTTC.

The chain links TRBV9 to TRBJ1-3; tentatively, D is TRBD1 (5 bases). Germline V gives CDR1 SGDLS, CDR2 YYNGEE. The CDR3 runs 16 residues. Between the trimmed V and J ends, which lost 3 bases and 0 bases, there was a span of 13 bases. The DNA for the CDR3 is TGTGCCAGCAGCGGGGCGCGGGGGATCTCTGGAAACACCATATATTTT. Translation: CASSGARGISGNTIYF. Based on the CDR3 plus reference TRBV9 and TRBJ1-3, the full variable domain is DSGVTQTPKHLITATGQRVTLRCSPRSGDLSVYWYQQSLDQGLQFLIQYYNGEERAKGNILERFSAQQFPDLHSELNLSSLELGDSALYFCASSGARGISGNTIYFGEGSWLTVV.

The chain is built from TRBV4-1 and TRBJ2-7; 8 bases line up with TRBD2. Germline CDR1 and CDR2: MGHRA and YSYEKL. The CDR3 loop spans 15 amino acids. J was trimmed by 6 bases and V by 4 bases; bases with no gene match: 11. For the CDR3, the DNA is TGCGCCAGCAGCCTCCGGGCCGGGACTAGAGGCGAGCAGTACTTC. This gives the protein CASSLRAGTRGEQYF.

V usage is TRBV5-6 and J usage is TRBJ1-2, with 9 nucleotides matching TRBD1. The CDR3 runs 17 residues. Germline CDR1 is SGHDT and CDR2 is YYEEEE. V gave up 2 bases and J gave up 2 bases; unmatched junction bases: 10. CDR3 nucleotide sequence: TGTGCCAGCAGCTTCCCACAGGGGGCCAATACAAACTATGGCTACACCTTC. It specifies CASSFPQGANTNYGYTF.

Regarding this clone: This same CDR3 is encoded by further DNA sequences in the sample. The V gene is TRBV29-1, the J gene TRBJ2-2; the D gene is possibly TRBD2 (6 bases). Germline V lookup: CDR1 SQVTM, CDR2 ANQGSEA. There are 13 residues in the CDR3. V lost 7 bases and J lost 7, with 16 bases in between. CDR3 protein: CSARWGVGGELFF. CDR3 coding DNA: TGCAGCGCTCGCTGGGGGGTCGGCGGGGAGCTGTTTTTT.

The V and J genes are TRBV21-1 and TRBJ2-4; TRBD1 was called by the table and not checked on the DNA. TRBV21-1 is deemed a pseudogene. The CDR3 is 19 residues long. CDR3 coding DNA: TGTGCCAGCAGCGGTCTGATTGAGGGGGCACTTCATCAGAAAAACATTCAGTACTTC. Residues: CASSGLIEGALHQKNIQYF.